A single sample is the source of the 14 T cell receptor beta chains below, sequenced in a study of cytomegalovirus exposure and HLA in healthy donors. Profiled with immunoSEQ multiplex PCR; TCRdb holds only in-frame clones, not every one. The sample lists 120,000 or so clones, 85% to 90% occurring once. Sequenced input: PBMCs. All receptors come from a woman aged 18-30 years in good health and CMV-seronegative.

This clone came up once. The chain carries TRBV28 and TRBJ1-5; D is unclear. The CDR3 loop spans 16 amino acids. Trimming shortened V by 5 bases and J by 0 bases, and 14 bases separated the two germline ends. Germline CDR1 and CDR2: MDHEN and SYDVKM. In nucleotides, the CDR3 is TGTGCCAGCAGTCCTCAGGTTCAATATAGCAATCAGCCCCAGCATTTT. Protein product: CASSPQVQYSNQPQHF.

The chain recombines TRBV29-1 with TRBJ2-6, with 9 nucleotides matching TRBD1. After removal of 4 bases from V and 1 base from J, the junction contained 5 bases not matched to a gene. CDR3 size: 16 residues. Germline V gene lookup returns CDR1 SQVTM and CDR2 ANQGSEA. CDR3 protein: CSVVGTGLSGANVLTF. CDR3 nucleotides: TGCAGCGTTGTAGGGACAGGGCTTTCTGGGGCCAACGTCCTGACTTTC.

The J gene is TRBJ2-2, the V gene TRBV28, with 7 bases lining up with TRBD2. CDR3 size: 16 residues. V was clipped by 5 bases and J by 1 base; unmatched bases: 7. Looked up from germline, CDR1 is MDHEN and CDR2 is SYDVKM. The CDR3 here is CASSPKGLLNTGELFF. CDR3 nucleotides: TGTGCCAGCAGTCCTAAGGGACTATTGAACACCGGGGAGCTGTTTTTT.

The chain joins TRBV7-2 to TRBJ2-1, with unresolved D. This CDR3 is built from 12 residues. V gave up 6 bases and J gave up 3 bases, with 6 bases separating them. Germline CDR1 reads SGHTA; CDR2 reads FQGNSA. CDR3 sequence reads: CASRAVYNEQFF. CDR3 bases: TGTGCCAGCAGGGCGGTCTACAATGAGCAGTTCTTC.

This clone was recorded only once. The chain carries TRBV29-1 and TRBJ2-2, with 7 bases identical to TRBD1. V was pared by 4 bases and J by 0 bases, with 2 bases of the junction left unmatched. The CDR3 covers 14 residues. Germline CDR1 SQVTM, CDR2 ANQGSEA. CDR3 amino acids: CSVGTGSNTGELFF. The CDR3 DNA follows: TGCAGCGTTGGGACAGGCTCGAACACCGGGGAGCTGTTTTTT.

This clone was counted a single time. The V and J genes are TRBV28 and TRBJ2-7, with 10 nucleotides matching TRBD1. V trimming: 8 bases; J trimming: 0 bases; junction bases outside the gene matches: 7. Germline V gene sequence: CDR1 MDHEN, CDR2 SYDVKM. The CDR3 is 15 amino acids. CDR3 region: CASVSGTGDSYEQYF. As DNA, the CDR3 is TGTGCCAGCGTCTCCGGGACAGGGGACTCCTACGAGCAGTACTTC.

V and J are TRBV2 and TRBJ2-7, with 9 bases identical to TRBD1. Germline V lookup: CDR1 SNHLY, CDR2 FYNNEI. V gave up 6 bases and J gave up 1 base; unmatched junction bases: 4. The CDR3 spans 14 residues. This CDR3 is CASSSGTGSYEQYV. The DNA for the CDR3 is TGTGCCAGCAGCTCCGGGACAGGGTCCTACGAGCAGTACGTC.

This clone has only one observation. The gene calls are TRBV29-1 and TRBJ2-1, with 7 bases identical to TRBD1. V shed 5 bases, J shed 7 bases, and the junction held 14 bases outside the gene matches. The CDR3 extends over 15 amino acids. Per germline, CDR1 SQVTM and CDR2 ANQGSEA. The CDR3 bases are TGCAGCGTTTCTTTCGACAGGGCTTTTAGGAATGAGCAGTTCTTC. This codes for CSVSFDRAFRNEQFF.

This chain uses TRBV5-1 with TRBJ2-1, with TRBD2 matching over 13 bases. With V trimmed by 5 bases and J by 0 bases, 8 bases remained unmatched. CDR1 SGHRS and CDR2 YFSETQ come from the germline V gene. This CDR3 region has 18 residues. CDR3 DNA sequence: TGCGCCAGCAGTGGTGGGACTAGCGGGAAAAGCTCCTACAATGAGCAGTTCTTC. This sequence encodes CASSGGTSGKSSYNEQFF.

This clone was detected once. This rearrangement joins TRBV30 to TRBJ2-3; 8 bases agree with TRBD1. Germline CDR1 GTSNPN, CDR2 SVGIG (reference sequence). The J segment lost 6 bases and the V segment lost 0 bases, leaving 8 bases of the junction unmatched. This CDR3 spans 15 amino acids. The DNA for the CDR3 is TGTGCCTGGAGTGTACAGGGGGTCGGCGGCGATACGCAGTATTTT. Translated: CAWSVQGVGGDTQYF.

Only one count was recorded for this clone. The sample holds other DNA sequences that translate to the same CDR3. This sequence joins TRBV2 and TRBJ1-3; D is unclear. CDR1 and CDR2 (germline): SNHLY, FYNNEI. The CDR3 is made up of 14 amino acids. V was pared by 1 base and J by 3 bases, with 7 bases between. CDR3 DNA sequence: TGTGCCAGCAGTGAAGGTGGAGGTGGAAACACCATATATTTT. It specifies CASSEGGGGNTIYF.

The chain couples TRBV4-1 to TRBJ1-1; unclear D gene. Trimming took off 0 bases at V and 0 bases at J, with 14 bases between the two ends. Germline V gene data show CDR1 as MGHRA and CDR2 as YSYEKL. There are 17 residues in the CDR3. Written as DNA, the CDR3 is TGCGCCAGCAGCCAAGACGACCGCAGGTTCATGAACACTGAAGCTTTCTTT. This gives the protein CASSQDDRRFMNTEAFF.

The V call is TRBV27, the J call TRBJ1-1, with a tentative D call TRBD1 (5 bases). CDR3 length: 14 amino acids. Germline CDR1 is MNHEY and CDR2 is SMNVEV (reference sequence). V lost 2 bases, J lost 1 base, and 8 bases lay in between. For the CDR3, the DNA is TGTGCCAGCAGTTTAAACAGGCCGAACACTGAAGCTTTCTTT. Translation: CASSLNRPNTEAFF.

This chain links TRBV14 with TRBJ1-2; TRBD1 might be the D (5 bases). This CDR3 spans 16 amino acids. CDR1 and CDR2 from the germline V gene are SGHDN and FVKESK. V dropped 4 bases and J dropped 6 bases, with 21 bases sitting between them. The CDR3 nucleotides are TGTGCCAGCAGCCCCTTTATGAACAGCCAAGGGGATGGCTACACCTTC. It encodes CASSPFMNSQGDGYTF.